This TCR beta chain was identified in a study of CD8 T cells in Susac syndrome. With respect to this clonotype: Its antigen is unknown.

This CDR3 is 18 amino acids long. CDR1 is SEHNR, CDR2 FQNEAQ, per germline (reference sequence). V lost 5 bases to trimming and J lost 3 bases; unmatched junction nucleotides: 16. The study, taken as a whole, reports: The relatively small number of individuals in the TCR sequencing and HLA analysis was acknowledged by the study.

Random hexamers served to reverse transcribe about 0.5 to 1 ug RNA. Amplification of the TCR beta CDR3 was carried out by immunoSEQ multiplex PCR, which spanned a total of 54 Vbeta and 13 Jbeta segments. One entry per CDR3 protein, called by TCRdb with MiXCR from the immunoSEQ multiplex PCR reads. The sample lists 250,000 to 300,000 distinct CDR3 sequences; about 88% were seen once. Sequencing of TCR beta was performed on blood CD8+ and CD4+ T cells. Sample: CD8+ T cells from PBMCs. This sequence was found in a human donor with multiple sclerosis. V is TRBV7-9 and J is TRBJ2-3; 8 bases map to TRBD2. The CDR3 region has the DNA TGTGCCAGCAGCCCAGTCTGGAGCAGCGGGGGCCAGACAGATACGCAGTATTTT. Its protein product is CASSPVWSSGGQTDTQYF.